This T cell receptor beta chain was retrieved from a study of cytomegalovirus exposure and HLA in healthy donors. Comments on this clone: The antigen remains undetermined.

Study-level results: Among the CMV-associated chains, three were confirmed in vitro as specific for CMV antigens. Overall, under 200 TCR beta chains were annotated as cytomegalovirus-associated. There were some public TCRs occurring in many donors, but most TCR sequences were rare.

Clones were read by immunoSEQ multiplex PCR, and TCRdb kept only the in-frame ones, dropping some. The sample lists over 200,000 clones; roughly 88% were seen once. Sequencing was carried out using PBMCs. The source of this sequence is a woman aged 30 to 39 in good health and CMV-seronegative.

The CDR3 DNA reads as TGTGCCAGCAGTCCCCTAGCGGGAGGGCCGACCTACGAGCAGTACTTC. Its protein is CASSPLAGGPTYEQYF. The genes are TRBV27 and TRBJ2-7; 12 bases are a match to TRBD2. The germline V gene encodes CDR1 MNHEY and CDR2 SMNVEV (reference sequence). J was trimmed by 2 bases and V by 5 bases; bases with no gene match: 7. The CDR3 contains 16 residues.